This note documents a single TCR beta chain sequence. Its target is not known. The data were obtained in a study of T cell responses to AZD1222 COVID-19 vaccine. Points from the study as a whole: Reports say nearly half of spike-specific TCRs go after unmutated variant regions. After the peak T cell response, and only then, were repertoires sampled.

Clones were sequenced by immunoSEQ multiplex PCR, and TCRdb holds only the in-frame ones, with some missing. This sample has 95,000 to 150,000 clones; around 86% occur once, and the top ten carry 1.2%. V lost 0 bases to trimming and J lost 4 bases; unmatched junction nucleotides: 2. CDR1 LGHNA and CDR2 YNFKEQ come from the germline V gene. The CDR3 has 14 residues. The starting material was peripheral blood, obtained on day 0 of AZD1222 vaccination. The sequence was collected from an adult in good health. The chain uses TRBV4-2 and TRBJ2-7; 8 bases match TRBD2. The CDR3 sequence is CASSQDPGGYEQYF. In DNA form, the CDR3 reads TGTGCCAGCAGCCAAGATCCGGGGGGGTACGAGCAGTACTTC.